The 15 T cell receptor beta chains presented below share a single source sample, sequenced in a study of T-cell reconstitution after alpha-beta-depleted transplantation in children. Researchers prepared the TCRbeta library using unique molecular identifiers, the study reports. MiXCR was run by TCRdb on the PCR reads, yielding one entry per CDR3 protein. The sample carries about 72,000 distinct CDR3 sequences, 7.3% recorded once. The specimen was PBMCs from the stem cell graft donor, collected from the stem cell graft. The receptors here all came from a human donor who donated a stem cell graft to a child with acute lymphoblastic leukemia.

The table lists this clonotype with a few counts. The CDR3, as DNA: TGTGCCAGCAGCGTCACAGGGGTGGGCAATCAGCCCCAGCATTTT. Its translation: CASSVTGVGNQPQHF. The chain recombines TRBV9 with TRBJ1-5; 7 bases agree with TRBD1. Germline V gene sequence: CDR1 SGDLS, CDR2 YYNGEE. The CDR3 covers 15 residues. After removal of 2 bases from V and 2 bases from J, the junction contained 4 bases not matched to a gene.

This clonotype has at least ten counts. J is TRBJ1-1 and V is TRBV5-3; 11 bases fit TRBD1. TRBV5-3 is assigned to the ORF class and has an uncertain function. The J segment lost 5 bases and the V segment lost 9 bases, leaving 15 bases of the junction unmatched. The CDR3 totals 16 residues. CDR3: CATGRTGQGAQTEAFF. In DNA form, the CDR3 reads TGTGCCACCGGGCGAACAGGACAGGGGGCGCAGACTGAAGCTTTCTTT.

This clonotype was seen repeatedly, ten times or more. The gene calls are TRBV5-1 and TRBJ1-1, with unresolved D. CDR1 is SGHRS and CDR2 is YFSETQ in the germline V gene. V was pared by 1 base and J by 6 bases, with 13 bases between. The CDR3 is 14 residues long. The CDR3, as DNA: TGCGCCAGCAGCTTGTCTCCCGGTTCGGCTGAAGCTTTCTTT. Translating it yields CASSLSPGSAEAFF.

The table lists this clonotype with many counts. The chain combines TRBV28 with TRBJ2-3; 8 bases map to TRBD2. CDR1 is MDHEN, CDR2 SYDVKM, per germline. The V segment lost 6 bases and the J segment 4 bases; nucleotides outside the gene matches: 9. The length of the CDR3 is 15 residues. CDR3 nucleotide sequence: TGTGCCAGCAGCCCGGGGGGGGCTGAGGCAGATACGCAGTATTTT. This gives the protein CASSPGGAEADTQYF.

This clonotype has at least ten counts. This chain links TRBV9 with TRBJ1-3; D is unclear. The V gene lost 4 bases and the J gene lost 0 bases, with 11 bases spanning the gap. The germline V gene encodes CDR1 SGDLS and CDR2 YYNGEE. CDR3 size: 15 residues. The CDR3 nucleotides read TGTGCCAGCAGCCTATCCGGGAACTCTGGAAACACCATATATTTT. It is translated as CASSLSGNSGNTIYF.

This clonotype was counted many times. The gene calls are TRBV29-1 and TRBJ1-1; 9 positions match TRBD1. Germline values: CDR1 SQVTM, CDR2 ANQGSEA. This CDR3 has 13 amino acids. After removal of 7 bases from V and 1 base from J, the junction contained 4 bases not matched to a gene. This CDR3 reads CSAGTGRNTEAFF. CDR3 sequence (DNA): TGCAGCGCTGGGACAGGGAGGAACACTGAAGCTTTCTTT.

As for this clonotype: At one boundary the junction diverges from the germline segment, which might be a read error. V usage is TRBV6-5 and J usage is TRBJ1-6, with D tentatively TRBD1 (5 bases). From germline, CDR1 is MNHEY and CDR2 SVGAGI. There are 15 residues in the CDR3. DNA for the CDR3: TGTGCCAGCAGTTACTCCCCAGGGTTAGGTTCACCCCTCCAATTT. It yields the protein CASSYSPGLGSPLQF.

J is TRBJ2-2 and V is TRBV25-1, with D uncertain. This CDR3 contains 15 residues. Trimming removed 6 bases at V and 7 bases at J, with 18 bases between. Looked up from germline, CDR1 is MGHDK and CDR2 is SYGVNS. For the CDR3, the DNA is TGTGCCAGCAGGGCTCGGACGTCGAACGGCGGGGAGCTGTTTTTT. Protein sequence: CASRARTSNGGELFF. Variable domain in full (rest from reference TRBV25-1 and TRBJ2-2): EADIYQTPRYLVIGTGKKITLECSQTMGHDKMYWYQQDPGMELHLIHYSYGVNSTEKGDLSSESTVSRIRTEHFPLTLESARPSHTSQYLCASRARTSNGGELFFGEGSRLTVL.

This clonotype was counted at least ten times. The chain carries TRBV19 and TRBJ2-3; the match to TRBD1 covers 8 bases. Trimming cost V 4 bases and J 0 bases; bases outside gene matches: 6. This CDR3 region has 16 residues. The germline V gene encodes CDR1 LNHDA and CDR2 SQIVND (reference sequence). This CDR3 is CASSKPRDRSTDTQYF. CDR3 sequence (DNA): TGTGCCAGTAGTAAACCACGGGACAGGAGCACAGATACGCAGTATTTT.

This clonotype has at least ten counts. The rearrangement uses TRBV6-2 or TRBV6-3 and TRBJ1-1, with D perhaps TRBD1 (5 bases). Germline V CDR1 and CDR2: MNHEY, SVGEGT. The CDR3 contains 12 residues. V lost 8 bases to trimming and J lost 5 bases, with 12 bases between them. The CDR3 spells CASSLRVTEAFF. CDR3 sequence (DNA): TGTGCCAGCTCCCTCAGGGTGACTGAAGCTTTCTTT.

Many counts were recorded for this clonotype. V usage is TRBV2 and J usage is TRBJ1-5, with a weak D call TRBD1 (5 bases). The CDR3 totals 19 residues. V lost 4 bases and J 0 bases, leaving 22 bases between the germline ends. Looked up from germline, CDR1 is SNHLY and CDR2 is FYNNEI. The CDR3 sequence is CASSVITGPRGYSNQPQHF. In DNA, the CDR3 is TGTGCCAGCAGTGTAATTACGGGACCCAGAGGATATAGCAATCAGCCCCAGCATTTT.

In its sample, this clonotype was seen many times. J is TRBJ1-4 and V is TRBV4-2, with D maybe TRBD1 (5 bases). The CDR3 totals 15 residues. Trimming took 1 base from V and 4 from J, leaving 10 bases between them. Germline V CDR1 and CDR2: LGHNA, YNFKEQ. CDR3 coding DNA: TGTGCCAGCAGCCAAGTGGTGGGGGATAATGAAAAACTGTTTTTT. This encodes CASSQVVGDNEKLFF.

The rearrangement joins TRBV4-1 to TRBJ1-5; D may be TRBD1 (5 bases). CDR1 is MGHRA, CDR2 YSYEKL, per germline. Trimming left V 9 bases short and J 6 bases short, with 15 bases between. The CDR3 contains 13 residues. In DNA, the CDR3 is TGCGCCAGTGGGACGGGACTCGGTCAGCCCCAGCATTTT. Translated, it gives CASGTGLGQPQHF.

This clonotype was detected many times. This chain joins TRBV7-2 and TRBJ2-3; no reliable D call. Germline values: CDR1 SGHTA, CDR2 FQGNSA. V dropped 5 bases and J dropped 1 base, with 13 bases sitting between them. The CDR3 consists of 15 residues. CDR3 sequence: CASSPLVLGTDTQYF. The CDR3 nucleotides are TGTGCCAGCAGCCCCCTAGTGTTGGGCACAGATACGCAGTATTTT. The full variable domain, with the rest looked up from reference TRBV7-2 and TRBJ2-3, is GAGVSQSPSNKVTEKGKDVELRCDPISGHTALYWYRQSLGQGLEFLIYFQGNSAPDKSGLPSDRFSAERTGGSVSTLTIQRTQQEDSAVYLCASSPLVLGTDTQYFGPGTRLTVL.

About this clonotype: Germline and junction disagree at one end, which may indicate a read error. This chain links TRBV3-1 with TRBJ2-7, with D tentatively TRBD1 or TRBD2 (6 bases each). The V gene's germline CDR1 is LGHDT and CDR2 YNNKEL (reference sequence). This CDR3 has 11 residues. The CDR3 sequence: CASSQGGEQHF. The CDR3 DNA follows: TGTGCCAGCAGCCAGGGGGGCGAGCAGCACTTC.